This T cell receptor (beta chain) came from a study of shared clonotypes between healthy human individuals. As for the study in general: The composition of the donors was two women and a few men aged 18 to 49.

V lost 3 bases, J lost 6 bases, and 14 bases lay in between. The CDR3 runs 14 residues. Per germline, CDR1 SGDLS and CDR2 YYNGEE. Memory CD4+ cells were the fraction left after CD45RA+ naive selection. The study ran the assay at deep level. Profiled with immunoSEQ multiplex PCR; TCRdb holds only in-frame clones, not every one. The sample carries 1.5 million to 1.9 million clones, around 98% recorded once. The source material was naive CD4+ T cells sorted from blood. As for subset: CD45RA+ positively selected. The receptor was derived from a man aged 30 to 45 in good health. V gene TRBV9 combines with J gene TRBJ2-3; the D gene is possibly TRBD1 (6 bases). The CDR3 sequence is CASSAPNRADTQYF. Written as DNA, the CDR3 is TGTGCCAGCAGCGCGCCCAACAGGGCCGATACGCAGTATTTT.